The 8 T cell receptor beta chains given below trace back to one sample, sequenced in a study of T cell changes during pregnancy in multiple sclerosis (dated by TCRdb to about 2019). Library construction relied on the immunoSEQ multiplex PCR assay. This immuneACCESS table, as held by TCRdb, lists in-frame sequences with V and J called but not all clones. Of the missing ones, under half trace to an unresolved V gene in checked studies; the others have no known cause. The sample table lists 30,000 to 45,000 clones, 91% of them with a count of one. The ten top clones hold about 7.8% of the sample. The sequences come from CD8+ T cells from peripheral blood mononuclear cells, collected before pregnancy. Source of these receptors: a female donor with multiple sclerosis, enrolled in a pregnancy study.

V and J are TRBV5-6 and TRBJ2-4; TRBD1 matches at 10 bases. With V trimmed by 4 bases and J by 4 bases, 8 bases remained unmatched. This CDR3 has 16 amino acids. Germline lookup yields CDR1 SGHDT and CDR2 YYEEEE. The CDR3 loop reads CASSTGDRGGKNIQYF. CDR3 nucleotide sequence: TGTGCCAGCAGCACTGGGGACAGGGGTGGAAAAAACATTCAGTACTTC.

The chain is built from TRBV7-9 and TRBJ1-1, with 7 bases aligning to TRBD1. The CDR3 runs to 15 residues. Germline CDR1 reads SEHNR; CDR2 reads FQNEAQ (reference sequence). V trimming: 5 bases; J trimming: 5 bases; junction bases outside the gene matches: 11. The CDR3 here is CASSPTGTAVTEAFF. The CDR3, as DNA: TGTGCCAGCAGCCCAACCGGGACAGCGGTGACTGAAGCTTTCTTT.

This rearrangement joins TRBV27 to TRBJ2-7; 10 bases match TRBD2. This CDR3 spans 16 amino acids. V dropped 8 bases and J dropped 4; count of bases not matched to a gene: 14. Germline V gene data show CDR1 as MNHEY and CDR2 as SMNVEV (reference sequence). CDR3 in amino acids: CASRKPGLAERYEQYF. CDR3 bases: TGTGCCAGCCGAAAGCCTGGACTAGCGGAAAGGTACGAGCAGTACTTC.

This chain links TRBV4-3 with TRBJ2-1, with TRBD2 matching over 10 bases. CDR1 is LGHNA, CDR2 YSLEER, per germline. Trimming cost V 4 bases and J 8 bases; bases outside gene matches: 5. The CDR3 loop spans 14 amino acids. CDR3 nucleotide sequence: TGCGCCAGCAGCCCCCGGCTAGCGGGAGATGAGCAGTTCTTC. Translating gives CASSPRLAGDEQFF.

The V and J genes are TRBV28 and TRBJ2-5, with 8 bases aligning to TRBD1. The CDR3 is 15 residues long. After removal of 2 bases from V and 2 bases from J, the junction contained 4 bases not matched to a gene. CDR1 and CDR2 (germline): MDHEN, SYDVKM. CDR3 nucleotide sequence: TGTGCCAGCAGTTTACAGACAGGGGAGCAAGAGACCCAGTACTTC. Protein sequence: CASSLQTGEQETQYF.

The V and J genes are TRBV27 and TRBJ2-1; maybe TRBD2 (6 bases). With 9 bases removed from V and 5 bases from J, the gap between germline ends came to 11 bases. CDR1 and CDR2 from the germline V gene are MNHEY and SMNVEV (reference sequence). The CDR3 is made up of 12 amino acids. CDR3 in amino acids: CASGTLNNEQFF. CDR3 nucleotides: TGTGCCAGTGGGACTTTGAACAATGAGCAGTTCTTC.

This clone has just one count. The rearrangement links TRBV29-1 to TRBJ2-3; tentative D call: TRBD2 (6 bases). CDR3 length: 13 residues. CDR1 and CDR2 (germline): SQVTM, ANQGSEA. V shed 5 bases and J shed 6 bases, with 15 bases lying between them. CDR3 sequence: CSVFGGDRDTQYF. In DNA, the CDR3 is TGCAGCGTTTTCGGGGGAGATCGGGATACGCAGTATTTT.

This clone turned up a few times. The chain is built from TRBV6-5 and TRBJ2-2; D not resolved. Germline V gene lookup returns CDR1 MNHEY and CDR2 SVGAGI. There are 12 residues in the CDR3. With 6 bases removed from V and 6 bases from J, the gap between germline ends came to 8 bases. CDR3 sequence (DNA): TGTGCCAGCAGGCGGTTTGCCGGGGAGCTGTTTTTT. As protein: CASRRFAGELFF.